The 26 T cell receptor beta chains presented below share a single source sample, sequenced in a study of cytomegalovirus exposure and HLA in healthy donors. The PCR had 60 Vbeta and 13 Jbeta primers. The table came from immunoSEQ multiplex PCR; TCRdb's copy has only in-frame clones and leaves some out. The repertoire holds about 120,000 clones, with 75% as singletons. Sequenced: PBMCs. Source of these receptors: a middle-aged woman in good health and CMV-seropositive.

The chain couples TRBV5-4 to TRBJ1-3; 7 bases fit TRBD1. The V gene end was trimmed by 4 bases and the J gene end by 7 bases; junction bases not matched to a gene: 11. The CDR3 length is 15 residues. Germline CDR1 SGHNT, CDR2 YYREEE (reference sequence). The CDR3 DNA reads as TGTGCCAGCAGCCGACCCCTTGACAGGGAGAACACCATATATTTT. Translating it yields CASSRPLDRENTIYF.

CDR3 DNA sequence: TGCAGCGTTGGTCGCGGGTCGAGCTCTGGGGCCAACGTCCTGACTTTC. Its translation: CSVGRGSSSGANVLTF. The rearrangement links TRBV29-1 to TRBJ2-6; D is perhaps TRBD2 (5 bases). This CDR3 has 16 residues. Germline CDR1 is SQVTM and CDR2 is ANQGSEA. Trimming left V 4 bases short and J 0 bases short, with 13 bases between.

This clone is a singleton in its sample. This rearrangement joins TRBV6-6 to TRBJ2-3; D is uncertain. Trimming stripped 2 bases from V and 3 bases from J, with 3 bases between. From germline, CDR1 is MNHNY and CDR2 SVGAGI (reference sequence). This CDR3 is built from 12 residues. For the CDR3, the DNA is TGTGCCAGCAGTTACCAAACAGATACGCAGTATTTT. The encoded protein is CASSYQTDTQYF.

This clone occurred once. The chain uses TRBV30 and TRBJ1-1; 8 nucleotides line up with TRBD1. With 2 bases clipped from V and 6 bases from J, the junction kept 11 bases outside the gene matches. Germline assignment: CDR1 GTSNPN and CDR2 SVGIG (reference sequence). CDR3 size: 15 residues. The chain's CDR3 is CAWSIDRGYFAEAFF. The CDR3 DNA reads TGTGCCTGGAGTATAGACAGGGGCTACTTTGCTGAAGCTTTCTTT.

This chain joins TRBV5-4 and TRBJ2-1; tentatively, D is TRBD2 (6 bases). The germline CDR1 and CDR2 sequences are SGHNT and YYREEE (reference sequence). V dropped 5 bases and J dropped 8 bases, with 14 bases sitting between them. The CDR3 extends over 13 amino acids. CDR3 sequence reads: CASRPGTRDEQFF. In nucleotides, the CDR3 is TGTGCCAGCAGGCCCGGGACTCGTGATGAGCAGTTCTTC.

The chain carries TRBV5-4 and TRBJ1-1; no reliable D call. The V end was cut by 4 bases, the J end by 1 base, with 14 bases between. Germline CDR1 is SGHNT and CDR2 is YYREEE (reference sequence). This CDR3 has 15 residues. CDR3 protein: CASSLQGGRNTEAFF. The DNA of the CDR3 is TGTGCCAGCAGCCTTCAAGGCGGGCGGAACACTGAAGCTTTCTTT.

The chain uses TRBV5-6 and TRBJ2-1, with D unresolved. Germline assignment: CDR1 SGHDT and CDR2 YYEEEE. The germline V and J ends were trimmed by 1 base and 4 bases, with 6 bases remaining between them. This CDR3 is 13 amino acids long. DNA of the CDR3: TGTGCCAGCAGCTTGACGAGATACAATGAGCAGTTCTTC. This encodes CASSLTRYNEQFF. Using reference TRBV5-6 and TRBJ2-1 for the parts outside the CDR3, the full variable domain is DAGVTQSPTHLIKTRGQQVTLRCSPKSGHDTVSWYQQALGQGPQFIFQYYEEEERQRGNFPDRFSGHQFPNYSSELNVNALLLGDSALYLCASSLTRYNEQFFGPGTRLTVL.

This chain connects TRBV5-1 to TRBJ2-7; 9 nucleotides align to TRBD1. The CDR3 is made up of 14 amino acids. Looked up from germline, CDR1 is SGHRS and CDR2 is YFSETQ. Trimming removed 4 bases from V and 5 bases from J; junction bases left unmatched: 7. The CDR3 loop is CASSRGQGIDEQYF. DNA for the CDR3: TGCGCCAGCAGCCGCGGACAGGGGATCGACGAGCAGTACTTC.

V and J are TRBV4-3 and TRBJ2-2; 7 bases line up with TRBD1. Germline assignment: CDR1 LGHNA and CDR2 YSLEER. J lost 4 bases, V lost 1 base, and 9 bases had no gene match. The CDR3 sequence is 17 residues long. CDR3 nucleotides: TGCGCCAGCAGCCAAGGGGGTCTGACAGGGCCCACCGGGGAGCTGTTTTTT. This sequence encodes CASSQGGLTGPTGELFF.

This chain connects TRBV2 to TRBJ1-5, with a weak D call TRBD1 (6 bases). The CDR3 has 15 amino acids. V lost 6 bases and J 2 bases, leaving 14 bases between the germline ends. CDR1 SNHLY and CDR2 FYNNEI come from the germline V gene. CDR3 nucleotides: TGTGCCAGCAGATATACAGGGTTGGGCAATCAGCCCCAGCATTTT. Protein: CASRYTGLGNQPQHF.

This clone was seen a single time. The gene calls are TRBV7-8 and TRBJ2-1; 11 nucleotides agree with TRBD2. Trimming removed 0 bases from V and 9 bases from J; junction bases left unmatched: 4. The CDR3 runs to 15 residues. CDR1 and CDR2 from the germline V gene are SGHVS and FQNEAQ. CDR3 in amino acids: CASSLALAGEVEQFF. The CDR3 DNA follows: TGTGCCAGCAGCTTAGCACTAGCGGGAGAGGTTGAGCAGTTCTTC.

The rearrangement uses TRBV7-3 and TRBJ2-3; 8 bases agree with TRBD1. Germline values: CDR1 SGHTA, CDR2 FQGTGA. J was trimmed by 4 bases and V by 5 bases; bases with no gene match: 5. The CDR3 is 14 amino acids. In DNA form, the CDR3 reads TGTGCCAGCAGCCCCCAGGGGGCTGCAGATACGCAGTATTTT. This translates into CASSPQGAADTQYF.

V is TRBV27 and J is TRBJ1-5; tentatively, D is TRBD1 (5 bases). Germline values: CDR1 MNHEY, CDR2 SMNVEV (reference sequence). The ends were cut back, 5 bases at V and 0 bases at J, with 11 bases in the middle. The CDR3 is 15 amino acids. CDR3 amino acids: CASSTTALSNQPQHF. The CDR3 nucleotides read TGTGCCAGCAGTACGACAGCGCTTAGCAATCAGCCCCAGCATTTT.

This chain links TRBV11-2 with TRBJ2-7; no definite D call. The germline V and J ends were trimmed by 4 bases and 0 bases, with 10 bases remaining between them. Germline V gene data show CDR1 as SGHAT and CDR2 as FQNNGV. CDR3 size: 14 residues. DNA of the CDR3: TGTGCCAGCAGCTCTCCTCAGGACTCCTACGAGCAGTACTTC. As protein: CASSSPQDSYEQYF.

The rearrangement uses TRBV19 and TRBJ2-3, with D maybe TRBD2 (6 bases). CDR3 size: 15 residues. In germline, CDR1 is LNHDA, CDR2 SQIVND (reference sequence). V lost 0 bases and J 2 bases, leaving 9 bases between the germline ends. The CDR3: CASSIDGRYTDTQYF. The CDR3 DNA sequence: TGTGCCAGTAGTATAGATGGGAGGTACACAGATACGCAGTATTTT.

The chain combines TRBV28 with TRBJ2-1; 7 nucleotides match TRBD2. CDR1 is MDHEN, CDR2 SYDVKM, per germline. V trimming: 8 bases; J trimming: 3 bases; junction bases outside the gene matches: 7. There are 14 residues in the CDR3. The CDR3 coding sequence is TGTGCCAGCCGAGATGGGACTAACTACAATGAGCAGTTCTTC. Protein: CASRDGTNYNEQFF.

The J gene is TRBJ2-1, the V gene TRBV29-1; 14 bases line up with TRBD2. Germline CDR1 is SQVTM and CDR2 is ANQGSEA. The CDR3 contains 17 residues. V lost 5 bases, J lost 5 bases, and 11 bases stayed unmatched. The CDR3 DNA reads TGCAGCGTTTTTGGACTAGCGGGGGGCCCTACCAACAATGAGCAGTTCTTC. It codes for CSVFGLAGGPTNNEQFF.

The chain has TRBV4-1 and TRBJ1-1; the D gene is possibly TRBD1 (5 bases). V was cut by 7 bases and J by 8 bases, with 17 bases left in between. The CDR3 loop spans 13 amino acids. Germline CDR1 and CDR2: MGHRA and YSYEKL. The CDR3 protein is CASTPRSRAEAFF. CDR3 nucleotides: TGCGCCAGCACCCCCAGATCCAGGGCGGAAGCTTTCTTT.

The V and J genes are TRBV7-9 and TRBJ1-3; D gene unclear. With 5 bases removed from V and 12 bases from J, the gap between germline ends came to 8 bases. This CDR3 region has 10 residues. Germline V gene lookup returns CDR1 SEHNR and CDR2 FQNEAQ (reference sequence). CDR3 sequence: CASSRSDIYF. CDR3 sequence (DNA): TGTGCCAGCAGCCGGAGTGACATATATTTT.

This clone has more than one count but fewer than ten. The chain combines TRBV28 with TRBJ2-7; TRBD2 aligns across 11 bases. The trim removed 4 bases at V and 4 bases at J, leaving 9 bases unmatched. This CDR3 is built from 16 residues. Germline V gene sequence: CDR1 MDHEN, CDR2 SYDVKM. The CDR3 region is CASSSPGLAALYEQYF. Here the CDR3 DNA reads TGTGCCAGCAGTTCGCCGGGACTAGCGGCCCTATACGAGCAGTACTTC.

The chain is built from TRBV11-3 and TRBJ2-2, with TRBD1 matching over 9 bases. Germline V gene sequence: CDR1 SGHNT, CDR2 YENEEA. CDR3 length: 15 residues. Trimming took 7 bases from V and 6 from J; bases not matched to a gene: 9. CDR3 nucleotide sequence: TGTGCCAGCACCTCCCGGGACAGGGAAGCCGGGGAGCTGTTTTTT. Its translation is CASTSRDREAGELFF. Complete variable domain (other parts from reference TRBV11-3 and TRBJ2-2): EAGVVQSPRYKIIEKKQPVAFWCNPISGHNTLYWYLQNLGQGPELLIRYENEEAVDDSQLPKDRFSAERLKGVDSTLKIQPAELGDSAVYLCASTSRDREAGELFFGEGSRLTVL.

The chain recombines TRBV28 with TRBJ2-7; 10 bases map to TRBD2. Germline V gene sequence: CDR1 MDHEN, CDR2 SYDVKM. The CDR3 spans 14 residues. Trimming took 7 bases from V and 1 from J; bases not matched to a gene: 4. This CDR3 is CASNLGLASYEQYF. As DNA, the CDR3 is TGTGCCAGCAACTTGGGACTAGCGTCCTACGAGCAGTACTTC. Supplemented by reference TRBV28 and TRBJ2-7, the full variable domain reads DVKVTQSSRYLVKRTGEKVFLECVQDMDHENMFWYRQDPGLGLRLIYFSYDVKMKEKGDIPEGYSVSREKKERFSLILESASTNQTSMYLCASNLGLASYEQYFGPGTRLTVT.

The chain joins TRBV9 to TRBJ2-7, with 10 bases matching TRBD2. V shed 2 bases, J shed 7 bases, and the junction held 9 bases outside the gene matches. The CDR3 length is 15 residues. Germline V gene sequence: CDR1 SGDLS, CDR2 YYNGEE. CDR3 residues: CASSVIAGGPSEQYF. The CDR3 DNA reads TGTGCCAGCAGCGTCATAGCGGGAGGCCCTTCAGAGCAGTACTTC.

The chain links TRBV7-2 to TRBJ2-3, with 9 bases lining up with TRBD2. J was trimmed by 1 base and V by 5 bases; bases with no gene match: 7. Germline V CDR1 and CDR2: SGHTA, FQGNSA. The CDR3 runs 16 residues. The CDR3 nucleotides read TGTGCCAGCAGCCGGTTAGCGGGAGTTGGCACAGATACGCAGTATTTT. This gives the protein CASSRLAGVGTDTQYF. Using reference TRBV7-2 and TRBJ2-3 for the parts outside the CDR3, the full variable domain is GAGVSQSPSNKVTEKGKDVELRCDPISGHTALYWYRQSLGQGLEFLIYFQGNSAPDKSGLPSDRFSAERTGGSVSTLTIQRTQQEDSAVYLCASSRLAGVGTDTQYFGPGTRLTVL.

The chain couples TRBV29-1 to TRBJ2-3, with D unclear. V lost 3 bases to trimming and J lost 2 bases, with 18 bases between them. Germline CDR1 SQVTM, CDR2 ANQGSEA. The CDR3 consists of 16 residues. This CDR3 is CSVDARRFFLTDTQYF. The CDR3 region has the DNA TGCAGCGTTGACGCGCGTAGATTTTTTCTCACAGATACGCAGTATTTT.

V and J are TRBV6-5 and TRBJ2-5; 12 bases are shared with TRBD1. Per germline, CDR1 MNHEY and CDR2 SVGAGI. Trimming at V came to 2 bases and at J to 3 bases, leaving 4 bases not matched to a gene. This CDR3 comprises 16 residues. CDR3 in amino acids: CASSYGGTGGKETQYF. The CDR3 coding sequence is TGTGCCAGCAGTTACGGCGGGACAGGGGGCAAAGAGACCCAGTACTTC.